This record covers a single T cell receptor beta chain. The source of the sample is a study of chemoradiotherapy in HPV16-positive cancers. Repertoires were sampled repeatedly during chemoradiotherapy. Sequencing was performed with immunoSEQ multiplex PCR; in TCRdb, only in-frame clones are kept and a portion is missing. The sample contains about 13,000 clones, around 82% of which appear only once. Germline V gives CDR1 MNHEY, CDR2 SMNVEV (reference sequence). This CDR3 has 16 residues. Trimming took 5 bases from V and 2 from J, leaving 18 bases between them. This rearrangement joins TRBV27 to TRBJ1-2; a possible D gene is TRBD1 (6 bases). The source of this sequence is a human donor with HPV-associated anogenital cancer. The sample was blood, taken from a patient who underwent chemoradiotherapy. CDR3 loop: CASSPLWTDQNYGYTF. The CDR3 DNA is TGTGCCAGCAGTCCGCTTTGGACAGACCAAAACTATGGCTACACCTTC.